Below, 9 T cell receptor beta chains from the same sample are listed, as sequenced in a study of a mutant IDH1 vaccine in newly diagnosed glioma. This table comes from immunoSEQ multiplex PCR, and its TCRdb copy is limited to in-frame clones, with some not included. The table includes roughly 99,000 clones, about 90% detected once. Time point: baseline, week 1 (first vaccination visit). Treatment here: pre-vaccination baseline after standard-of-care therapy. The specimen was PBMCs, collected from a glioma patient treated with radiotherapy, temozolomide or both. Source of these receptors: a woman in her forties or fifties with glioma.

This clone was counted once. The chain carries TRBV5-2 and TRBJ2-6; the table's D gene call, TRBD1, was not cross checked with the DNA. TRBV5-2 is deemed a pseudogene. The CDR3 runs to 15 residues. The CDR3 bases are TGTGCCAGCAGCATGACAGGGTCCGGGGCCAACGTCCTGACTTTC. As protein: CASSMTGSGANVLTF.

V usage is TRBV7-6 and J usage is TRBJ2-7, with 9 bases matching TRBD2. Unmatched junction bases numbered 10, after V lost 5 bases and J lost 2 bases. CDR1 SGHVS and CDR2 FNYEAQ come from the germline V gene. This CDR3 has 16 amino acids. The CDR3 coding sequence is TGTGCCAGCAGCCCACGGGAGGTAGCGGGAGCCTACGAGCAGTACTTC. This sequence encodes CASSPREVAGAYEQYF.

V is TRBV29-1 and J is TRBJ1-2; the match to TRBD1 covers 9 bases. CDR3 size: 13 residues. Germline assignment: CDR1 SQVTM and CDR2 ANQGSEA. V was clipped by 3 bases and J by 5 bases; unmatched bases: 4. CDR3 sequence reads: CSVERTGDYGYTF. The CDR3 DNA is TGCAGCGTTGAGAGGACAGGGGATTATGGCTACACCTTC.

This chain joins TRBV5-1 and TRBJ1-1; D might be TRBD1 (5 bases). Germline CDR1 is SGHRS and CDR2 is YFSETQ. The CDR3 spans 14 residues. The V and J ends lost 3 bases and 8 bases respectively, with 17 bases between them. This CDR3 is CASSSRGQESEAFF. DNA for the CDR3: TGCGCCAGCAGCTCGAGGGGCCAGGAAAGCGAAGCTTTCTTT.

V is TRBV7-3 and J is TRBJ1-5; tentative D call: TRBD1 (5 bases). Deletions cut 7 bases from V and 0 bases from J, with 10 bases between. The CDR3 loop spans 14 amino acids. Germline values: CDR1 SGHTA, CDR2 FQGTGA. The CDR3 bases are TGTGCCAGCACCACAACAGGTAGCAATCAGCCCCAGCATTTT. Protein: CASTTTGSNQPQHF.

J is TRBJ1-6 and V is TRBV5-1; D remains ambiguous. The V gene's germline CDR1 is SGHRS and CDR2 YFSETQ. The germline V and J ends were trimmed by 3 bases and 11 bases, with 24 bases remaining between them. The CDR3 is 17 residues long. The chain's CDR3 is CASSSGSGNSGQAPLHF. CDR3 nucleotide sequence: TGCGCCAGCAGCTCTGGTTCCGGGAATTCCGGGCAGGCACCCCTCCACTTT.

This clone was observed a few times. The CDR3 coding sequence is TGTGCCATCAGCCCGGGACAGCCTTTGAACACTGAAGCTTTCTTT. It codes for CAISPGQPLNTEAFF. The chain couples TRBV10-3 to TRBJ1-1; 7 nucleotides agree with TRBD1. The junction had 7 bases not matched to a gene; V was cut back by 6 bases and J by 0 bases. There are 15 residues in the CDR3. CDR1 is ENHRY and CDR2 is SYGVKD in the germline V gene.

This clone was seen a few times. The chain combines TRBV19 with TRBJ1-1; TRBD1 aligns across 10 bases. This CDR3 is 16 amino acids long. Germline CDR1 is LNHDA and CDR2 is SQIVND (reference sequence). Losses at the gene ends were 4 bases for V and 3 bases for J; bases not matched to a gene: 8. The CDR3 region is CASSTSDRGSDTEAFF. The CDR3 DNA follows: TGTGCCAGTAGTACCTCGGACAGGGGGTCGGACACTGAAGCTTTCTTT.

The chain carries TRBV5-5 and TRBJ2-3; tentatively, D is TRBD1 or TRBD2 (5 bases each). CDR1 SGHKS and CDR2 YYEKEE come from the germline V gene (reference sequence). This CDR3 contains 14 residues. V dropped 2 bases and J dropped 2 bases, with 9 bases sitting between them. DNA of the CDR3: TGTGCCAGCAGCTTTGAGGGGAACACAGATACGCAGTATTTT. Translated, it gives CASSFEGNTDTQYF. Full variable domain (outside the CDR3, taken from reference TRBV5-5 and TRBJ2-3): DAGVTQSPTHLIKTRGQQVTLRCSPISGHKSVSWYQQVLGQGPQFIFQYYEKEERGRGNFPDRFSARQFPNYSSELNVNALLLGDSALYLCASSFEGNTDTQYFGPGTRLTVL.